This TCR beta chain was documented in a study of T cell responses to AZD1222 COVID-19 vaccine. Findings and caveats of the study: Most donors were white British, females outnumbered males, and clonal diversity was possibly underestimated. Nearly half of the spike-specific TCRs reportedly recognize variant regions that carry no mutations. Repertoire sampling was restricted to post-peak T cell response timepoints. Only 5 or 6 people who got AZD1222 tested seropositive at baseline.

Generated by immunoSEQ multiplex PCR, the TCRdb table keeps only in-frame clones and is missing some. Of some 150,000 clones in the sample, under 95% were seen once. The CDR3 runs 17 residues. Per the germline V gene, CDR1 is LGHNA and CDR2 is YSLEER. Trimming took off 2 bases at V and 2 bases at J, with 18 bases between the two ends. This clone was picked up one time. Its antigen is unidentified. The gene calls are TRBV4-3 and TRBJ1-1; no firm D call. The receptor's source is an adult who received the AZD1222 COVID-19 vaccine. The sample was peripheral blood, taken 28 days after the second AZD1222 dose. The CDR3 DNA reads as TGCGCCAGCAGCCAATCTGCTTCCGGGGAGCGTAACACTGAAGCTTTCTTT. This codes for CASSQSASGERNTEAFF.